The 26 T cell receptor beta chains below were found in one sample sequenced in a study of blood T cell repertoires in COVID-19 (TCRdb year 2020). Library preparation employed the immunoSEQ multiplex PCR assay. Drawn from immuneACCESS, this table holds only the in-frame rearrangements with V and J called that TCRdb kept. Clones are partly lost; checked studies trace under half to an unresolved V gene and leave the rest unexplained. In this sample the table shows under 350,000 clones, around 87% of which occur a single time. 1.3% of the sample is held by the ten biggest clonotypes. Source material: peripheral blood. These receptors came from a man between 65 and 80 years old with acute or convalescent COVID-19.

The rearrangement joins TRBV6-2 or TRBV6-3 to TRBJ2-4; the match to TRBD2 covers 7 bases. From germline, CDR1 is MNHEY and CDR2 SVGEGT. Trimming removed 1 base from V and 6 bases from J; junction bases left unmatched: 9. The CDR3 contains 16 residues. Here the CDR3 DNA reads TGTGCCAGCAGTTACTTCGCGGGAGTGCTCTTAAACATTCAGTACTTC. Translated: CASSYFAGVLLNIQYF.

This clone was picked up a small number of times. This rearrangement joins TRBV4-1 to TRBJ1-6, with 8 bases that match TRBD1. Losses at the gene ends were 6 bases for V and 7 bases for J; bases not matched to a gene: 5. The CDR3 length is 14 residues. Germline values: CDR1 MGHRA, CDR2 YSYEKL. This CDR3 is CASRMDRDNSPLHF. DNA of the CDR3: TGCGCCAGCAGGATGGACAGGGACAATTCACCCCTCCACTTT.

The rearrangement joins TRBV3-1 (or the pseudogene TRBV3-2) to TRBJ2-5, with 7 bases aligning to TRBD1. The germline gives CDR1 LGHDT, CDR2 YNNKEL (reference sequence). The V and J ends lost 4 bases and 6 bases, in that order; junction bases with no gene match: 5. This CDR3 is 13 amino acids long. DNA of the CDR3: TGTGCCAGCAGCCGGCCAGGGGGAAAGACCCAGTACTTC. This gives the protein CASSRPGGKTQYF.

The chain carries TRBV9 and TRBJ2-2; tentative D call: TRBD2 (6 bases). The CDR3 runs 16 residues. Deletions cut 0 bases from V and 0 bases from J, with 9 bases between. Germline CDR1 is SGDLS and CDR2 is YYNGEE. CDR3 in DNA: TGTGCCAGCAGCGTAGCTACGGGGGCGAACACCGGGGAGCTGTTTTTT. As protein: CASSVATGANTGELFF.

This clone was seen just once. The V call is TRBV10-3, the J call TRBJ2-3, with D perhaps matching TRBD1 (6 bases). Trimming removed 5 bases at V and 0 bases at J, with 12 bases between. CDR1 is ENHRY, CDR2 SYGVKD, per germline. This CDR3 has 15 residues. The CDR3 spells CAISPNTGSTDTQYF. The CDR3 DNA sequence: TGTGCCATCAGTCCTAATACAGGGAGCACAGATACGCAGTATTTT.

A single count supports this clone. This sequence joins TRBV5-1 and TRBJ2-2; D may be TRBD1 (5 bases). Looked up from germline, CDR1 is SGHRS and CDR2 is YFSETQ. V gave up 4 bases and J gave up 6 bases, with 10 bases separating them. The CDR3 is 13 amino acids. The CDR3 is CASSPDMSGELFF. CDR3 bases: TGCGCCAGCAGCCCGGACATGTCCGGGGAGCTGTTTTTT.

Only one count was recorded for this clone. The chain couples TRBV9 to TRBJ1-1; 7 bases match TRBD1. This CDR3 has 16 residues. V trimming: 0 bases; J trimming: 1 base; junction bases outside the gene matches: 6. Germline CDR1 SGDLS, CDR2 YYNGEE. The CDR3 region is CASSVGDRVSNTEAFF. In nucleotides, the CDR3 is TGTGCCAGCAGCGTAGGGGACAGAGTTTCGAACACTGAAGCTTTCTTT.

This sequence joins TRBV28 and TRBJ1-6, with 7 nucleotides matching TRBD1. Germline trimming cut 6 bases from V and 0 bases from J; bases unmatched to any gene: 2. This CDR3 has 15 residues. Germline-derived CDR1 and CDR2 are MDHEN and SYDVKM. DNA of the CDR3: TGTGCCAGCAGGCCAGGGGGCTCCTATAATTCACCCCTCCACTTT. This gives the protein CASRPGGSYNSPLHF.

The CDR3 nucleotides are TGTGCCAGCAGTCTGGGCGAAGTAACTGAAGGGCAGTTCTTC. Translating it yields CASSLGEVTEGQFF. V usage is TRBV5-4 and J usage is TRBJ2-1; D is unresolved. V was clipped by 5 bases and J by 12 bases, with 21 bases between them. Germline assignment: CDR1 SGHNT and CDR2 YYREEE (reference sequence). The CDR3 has 14 amino acids.

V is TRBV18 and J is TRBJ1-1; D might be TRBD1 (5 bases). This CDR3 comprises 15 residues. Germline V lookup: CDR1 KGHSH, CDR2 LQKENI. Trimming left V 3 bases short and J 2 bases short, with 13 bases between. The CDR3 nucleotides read TGTGCCAGCTCACCGTCCGGACAAATAAACACTGAAGCTTTCTTT. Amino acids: CASSPSGQINTEAFF. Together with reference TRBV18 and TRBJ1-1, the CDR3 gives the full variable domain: NAGVMQNPRHLVRRRGQEARLRCSPMKGHSHVYWYRQLPEEGLKFMVYLQKENIIDESGMPKERFSAEFPKEGPSILRIQQVVRGDSAAYFCASSPSGQINTEAFFGQGTRLTVV.

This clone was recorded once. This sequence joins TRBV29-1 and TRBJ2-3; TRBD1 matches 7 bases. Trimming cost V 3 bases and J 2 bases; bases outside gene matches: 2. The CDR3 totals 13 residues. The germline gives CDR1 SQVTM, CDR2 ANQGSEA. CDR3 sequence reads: CSVEGQTTDTQYF. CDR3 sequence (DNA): TGCAGCGTTGAGGGACAGACCACAGATACGCAGTATTTT.

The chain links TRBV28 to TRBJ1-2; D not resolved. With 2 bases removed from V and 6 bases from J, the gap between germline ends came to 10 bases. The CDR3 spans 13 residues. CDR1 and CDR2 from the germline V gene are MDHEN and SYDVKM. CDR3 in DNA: TGTGCCAGCAGTTTAACCCAGCGAGATGGCTACACCTTC. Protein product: CASSLTQRDGYTF.

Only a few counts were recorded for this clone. The CDR3 is CASNLGAGEQFF. The CDR3 DNA follows: TGTGCCAGCAACCTGGGGGCTGGTGAGCAGTTCTTC. This chain connects TRBV12-3 or TRBV12-4 to TRBJ2-1; the D gene is possibly TRBD1 (6 bases). The CDR3 consists of 12 residues. The germline V and J ends were trimmed by 7 bases and 9 bases, with 13 bases remaining between them.

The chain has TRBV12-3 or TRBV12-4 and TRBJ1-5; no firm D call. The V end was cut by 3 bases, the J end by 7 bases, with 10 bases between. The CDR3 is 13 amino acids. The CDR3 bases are TGTGCCAGCAGTTTGGAGGGCCGGCAGCCCCAGCATTTT. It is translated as CASSLEGRQPQHF.

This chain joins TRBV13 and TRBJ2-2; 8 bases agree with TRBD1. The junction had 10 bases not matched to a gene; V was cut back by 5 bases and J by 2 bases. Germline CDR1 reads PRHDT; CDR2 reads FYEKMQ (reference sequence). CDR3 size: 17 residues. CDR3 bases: TGTGCCAGCAGCCGCCCCCCAGGGACAGGAAACACCGGGGAGCTGTTTTTT. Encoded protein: CASSRPPGTGNTGELFF.

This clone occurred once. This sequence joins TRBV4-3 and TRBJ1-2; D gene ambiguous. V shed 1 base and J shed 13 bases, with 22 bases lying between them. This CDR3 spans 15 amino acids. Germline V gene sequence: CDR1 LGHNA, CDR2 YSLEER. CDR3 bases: TGCGCCAGCAGCCAAGTCCCCTCGAACAGTGTTCATACCACCTTC. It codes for CASSQVPSNSVHTTF.

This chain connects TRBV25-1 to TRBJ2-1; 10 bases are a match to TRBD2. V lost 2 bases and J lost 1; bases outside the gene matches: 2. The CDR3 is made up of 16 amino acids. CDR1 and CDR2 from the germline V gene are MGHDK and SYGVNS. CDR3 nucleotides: TGTGCCAGCAGTGAACTAGCGGGAGAGTCCTACAATGAGCAGTTCTTC. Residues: CASSELAGESYNEQFF. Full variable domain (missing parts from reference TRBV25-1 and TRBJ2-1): EADIYQTPRYLVIGTGKKITLECSQTMGHDKMYWYQQDPGMELHLIHYSYGVNSTEKGDLSSESTVSRIRTEHFPLTLESARPSHTSQYLCASSELAGESYNEQFFGPGTRLTVL.

For the CDR3, the DNA is TGTGCCAGCAGCTTGCCCACAGGACTAGCGGCCACCGGGGAGCTGTTTTTT. Its translation is CASSLPTGLAATGELFF. The rearrangement uses TRBV13 and TRBJ2-2; 10 bases align to TRBD2. The V gene's germline CDR1 is PRHDT and CDR2 FYEKMQ (reference sequence). This CDR3 has 17 residues. V lost 3 bases, J lost 4 bases, and 8 bases stayed unmatched.

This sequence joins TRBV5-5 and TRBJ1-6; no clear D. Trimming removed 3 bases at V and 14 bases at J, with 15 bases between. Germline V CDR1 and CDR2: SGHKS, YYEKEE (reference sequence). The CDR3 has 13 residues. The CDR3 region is CASSYREVQALHF. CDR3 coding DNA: TGTGCCAGCAGCTACCGCGAAGTGCAGGCCCTCCACTTT.

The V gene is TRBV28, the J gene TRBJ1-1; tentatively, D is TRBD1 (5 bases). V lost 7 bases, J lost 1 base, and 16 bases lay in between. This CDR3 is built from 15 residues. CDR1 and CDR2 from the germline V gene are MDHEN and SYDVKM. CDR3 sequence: CASTRGRRGNTEAFF. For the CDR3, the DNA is TGTGCCAGCACCCGGGGGAGGCGTGGGAACACTGAAGCTTTCTTT.

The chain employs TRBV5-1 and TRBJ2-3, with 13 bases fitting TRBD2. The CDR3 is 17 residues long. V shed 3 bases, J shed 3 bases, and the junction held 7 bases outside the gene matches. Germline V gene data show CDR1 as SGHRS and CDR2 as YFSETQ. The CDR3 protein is CASSSSTSGGPTDTQYF. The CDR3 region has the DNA TGCGCCAGCAGCTCTTCGACTAGCGGGGGGCCTACAGATACGCAGTATTTT.

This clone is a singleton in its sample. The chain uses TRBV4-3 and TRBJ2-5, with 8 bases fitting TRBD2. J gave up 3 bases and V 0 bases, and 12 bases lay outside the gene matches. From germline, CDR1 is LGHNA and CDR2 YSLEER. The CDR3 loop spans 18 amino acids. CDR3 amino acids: CASSQEIRTGGQEETQYF. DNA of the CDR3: TGCGCCAGCAGCCAAGAGATCAGGACGGGGGGGCAGGAAGAGACCCAGTACTTC.

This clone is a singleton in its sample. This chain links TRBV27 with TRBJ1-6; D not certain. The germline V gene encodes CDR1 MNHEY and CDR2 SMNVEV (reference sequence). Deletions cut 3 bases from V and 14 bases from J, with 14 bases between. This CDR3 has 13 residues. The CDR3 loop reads CASSFQAILALHF. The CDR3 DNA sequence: TGTGCCAGCAGTTTTCAGGCGATTTTGGCCCTCCACTTT.

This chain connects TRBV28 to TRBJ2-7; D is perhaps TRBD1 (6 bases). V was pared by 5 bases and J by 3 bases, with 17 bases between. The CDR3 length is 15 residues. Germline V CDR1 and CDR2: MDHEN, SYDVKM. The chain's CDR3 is CASSPGQRHVYEQYF. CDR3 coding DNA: TGTGCCAGCAGTCCGGGACAAAGGCACGTCTACGAGCAGTACTTC.

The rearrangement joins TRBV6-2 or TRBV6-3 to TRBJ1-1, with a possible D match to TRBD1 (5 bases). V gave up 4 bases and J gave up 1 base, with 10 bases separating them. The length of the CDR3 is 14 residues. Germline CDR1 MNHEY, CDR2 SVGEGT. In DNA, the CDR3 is TGTGCCAGCAGTTTAACCCAGGGGAACACTGAAGCTTTCTTT. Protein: CASSLTQGNTEAFF.

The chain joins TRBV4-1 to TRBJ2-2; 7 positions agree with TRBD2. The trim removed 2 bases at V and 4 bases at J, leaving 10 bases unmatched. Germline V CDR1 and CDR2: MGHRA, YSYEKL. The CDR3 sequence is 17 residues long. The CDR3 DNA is TGCGCCAGCAGCCAACCCGTGAGGACGGGGGGCACCGGGGAGCTGTTTTTT. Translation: CASSQPVRTGGTGELFF.